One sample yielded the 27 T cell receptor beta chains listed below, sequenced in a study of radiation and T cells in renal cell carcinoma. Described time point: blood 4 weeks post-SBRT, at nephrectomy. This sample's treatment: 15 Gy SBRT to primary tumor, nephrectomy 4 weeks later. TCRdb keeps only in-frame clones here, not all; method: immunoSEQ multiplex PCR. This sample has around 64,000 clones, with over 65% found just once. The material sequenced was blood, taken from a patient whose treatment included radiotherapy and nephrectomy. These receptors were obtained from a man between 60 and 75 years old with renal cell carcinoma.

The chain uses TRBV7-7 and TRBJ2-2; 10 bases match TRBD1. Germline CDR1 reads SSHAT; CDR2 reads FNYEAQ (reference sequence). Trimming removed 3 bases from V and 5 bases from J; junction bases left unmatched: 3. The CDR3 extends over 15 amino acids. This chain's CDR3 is CASSLGTGVTGELFF. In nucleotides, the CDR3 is TGTGCCAGCAGCTTGGGGACAGGGGTTACCGGGGAGCTGTTTTTT.

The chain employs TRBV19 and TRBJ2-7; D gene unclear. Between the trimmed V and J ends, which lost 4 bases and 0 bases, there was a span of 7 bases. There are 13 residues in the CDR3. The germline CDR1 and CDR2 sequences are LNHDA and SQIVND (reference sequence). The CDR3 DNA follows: TGTGCCAGTAGTAGCGCCCACTCCTACGAGCAGTACTTC. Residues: CASSSAHSYEQYF.

The CDR3 DNA reads as TGCGCCAGCAGCTTGGAAGGGACAAACTACAATGAGCAGTTCTTC. This gives the protein CASSLEGTNYNEQFF. J is TRBJ2-1 and V is TRBV5-1; D possibly corresponds to TRBD1 (6 bases). V lost 0 bases and J 3 bases, leaving 10 bases between the germline ends. This CDR3 has 15 residues. Per germline, CDR1 SGHRS and CDR2 YFSETQ.

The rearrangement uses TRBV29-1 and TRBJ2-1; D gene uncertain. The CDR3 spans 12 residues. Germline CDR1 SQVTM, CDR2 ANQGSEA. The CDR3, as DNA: TGCTCCGTGGGCATCTCCCTCAATGAGCAGTTCTTC. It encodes CSVGISLNEQFF.

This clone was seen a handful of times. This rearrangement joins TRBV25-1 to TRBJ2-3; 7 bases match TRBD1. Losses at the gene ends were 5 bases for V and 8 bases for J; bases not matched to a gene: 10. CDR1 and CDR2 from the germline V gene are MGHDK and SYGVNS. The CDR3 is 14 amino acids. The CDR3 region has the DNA TGTGCCAGCAGTCTTACAGGGGTTTTTGTTACGCAGTATTTT. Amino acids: CASSLTGVFVTQYF.

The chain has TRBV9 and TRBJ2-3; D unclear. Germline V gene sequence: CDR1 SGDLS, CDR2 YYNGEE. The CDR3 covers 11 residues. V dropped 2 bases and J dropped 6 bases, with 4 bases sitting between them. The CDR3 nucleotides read TGTGCCAGCAGCGTGTTGGATACGCAGTATTTT. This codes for CASSVLDTQYF.

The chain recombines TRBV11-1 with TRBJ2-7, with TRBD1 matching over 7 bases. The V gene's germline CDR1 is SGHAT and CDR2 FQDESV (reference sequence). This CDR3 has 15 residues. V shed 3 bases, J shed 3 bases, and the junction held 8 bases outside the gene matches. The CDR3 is CASSFDTGAHYEQYV. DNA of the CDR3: TGTGCCAGCAGCTTTGACACAGGGGCCCACTACGAGCAGTACGTC.

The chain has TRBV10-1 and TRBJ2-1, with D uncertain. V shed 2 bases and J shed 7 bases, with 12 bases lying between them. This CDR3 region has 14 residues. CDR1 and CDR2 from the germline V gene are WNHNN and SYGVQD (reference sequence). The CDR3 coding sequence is TGCGCCAGCAGTGAGGAGCAAACAGCAAATGAGCAGTTCTTC. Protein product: CASSEEQTANEQFF.

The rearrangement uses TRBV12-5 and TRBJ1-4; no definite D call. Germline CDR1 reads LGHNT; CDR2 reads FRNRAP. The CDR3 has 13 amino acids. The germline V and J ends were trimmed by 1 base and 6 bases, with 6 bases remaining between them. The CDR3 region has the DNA TGTGCTAGTGGTTTGGGCGTGGATGAAAAACTGTTTTTT. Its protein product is CASGLGVDEKLFF.

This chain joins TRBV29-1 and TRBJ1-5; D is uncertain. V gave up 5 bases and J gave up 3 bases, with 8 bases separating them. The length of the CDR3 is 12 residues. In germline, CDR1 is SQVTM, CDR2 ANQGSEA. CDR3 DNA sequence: TGCAGCGTTCAACTGGCCAATCAGCCCCAGCATTTT. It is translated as CSVQLANQPQHF.

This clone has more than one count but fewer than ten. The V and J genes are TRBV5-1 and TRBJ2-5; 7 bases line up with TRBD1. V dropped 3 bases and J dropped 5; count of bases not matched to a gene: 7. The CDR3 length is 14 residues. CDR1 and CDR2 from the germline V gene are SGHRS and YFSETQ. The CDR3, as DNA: TGCGCCAGCAGCTCGGGACAGCCTCCGGAGACCCAGTACTTC. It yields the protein CASSSGQPPETQYF.

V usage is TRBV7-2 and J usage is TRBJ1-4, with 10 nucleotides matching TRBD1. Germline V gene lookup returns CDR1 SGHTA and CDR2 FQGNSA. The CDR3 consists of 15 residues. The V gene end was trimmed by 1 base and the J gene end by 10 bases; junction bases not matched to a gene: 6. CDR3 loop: CASSLETGGAGKLFF. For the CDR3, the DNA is TGTGCCAGCAGCTTAGAGACAGGGGGCGCCGGAAAACTGTTTTTT.

CDR3 nucleotide sequence: TGTGCCAGCAGCTTAGCAGTCTTCACAGATACGCAGTATTTT. This encodes CASSLAVFTDTQYF. The chain couples TRBV11-2 to TRBJ2-3; D gene ambiguous. Trimming removed 1 base at V and 2 bases at J, with 7 bases between. There are 14 residues in the CDR3. Germline V lookup: CDR1 SGHAT, CDR2 FQNNGV.

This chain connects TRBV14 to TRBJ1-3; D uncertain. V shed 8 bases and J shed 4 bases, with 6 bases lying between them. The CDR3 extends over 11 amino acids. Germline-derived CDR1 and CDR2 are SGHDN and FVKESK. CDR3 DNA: TGTGCCAGCGGATGGGGAAACACCATATATTTT. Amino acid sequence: CASGWGNTIYF.

CDR3 coding DNA: TGTGCCAGCAGCCAAGTGTGGGGATCTCCCCAGAGGGAGACCCAGTACTTC. It yields the protein CASSQVWGSPQRETQYF. V and J are TRBV14 and TRBJ2-5; D ambiguous. Germline V gene lookup returns CDR1 SGHDN and CDR2 FVKESK. The V end lost 1 base, the J end lost 5 bases, and 20 bases lay between the germline ends. The CDR3 runs to 17 residues.

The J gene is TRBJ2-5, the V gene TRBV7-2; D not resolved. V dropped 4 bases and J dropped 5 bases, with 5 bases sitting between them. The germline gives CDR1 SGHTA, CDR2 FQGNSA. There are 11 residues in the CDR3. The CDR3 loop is CASSSAETQYF. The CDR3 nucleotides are TGTGCCAGCAGCTCCGCCGAGACCCAGTACTTC.

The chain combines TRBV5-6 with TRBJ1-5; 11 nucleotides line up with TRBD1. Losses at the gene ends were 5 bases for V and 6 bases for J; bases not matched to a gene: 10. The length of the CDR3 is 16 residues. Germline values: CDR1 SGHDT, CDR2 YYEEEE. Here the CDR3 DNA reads TGTGCCAGCAGTTCCTTAGGACAGGGGGCTGTTCAGCCCCAGCATTTT. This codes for CASSSLGQGAVQPQHF. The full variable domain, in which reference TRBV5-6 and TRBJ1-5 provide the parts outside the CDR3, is DAGVTQSPTHLIKTRGQQVTLRCSPKSGHDTVSWYQQALGQGPQFIFQYYEEEERQRGNFPDRFSGHQFPNYSSELNVNALLLGDSALYLCASSSLGQGAVQPQHFGDGTRLSIL.

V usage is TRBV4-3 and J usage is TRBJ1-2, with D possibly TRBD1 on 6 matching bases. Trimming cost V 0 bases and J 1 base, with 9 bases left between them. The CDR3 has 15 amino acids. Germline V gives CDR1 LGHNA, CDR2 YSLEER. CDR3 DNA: TGCGCCAGCAGCCAAGACCAGGGGTTTAACTATGGCTACACCTTC. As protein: CASSQDQGFNYGYTF.

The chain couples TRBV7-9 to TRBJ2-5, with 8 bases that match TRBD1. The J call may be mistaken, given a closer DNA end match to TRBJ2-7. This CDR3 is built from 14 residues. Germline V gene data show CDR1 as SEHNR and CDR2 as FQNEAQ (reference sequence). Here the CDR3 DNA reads TGTGCCAGCAGCTCGGGACAGGCGACCTACGAGCAGTACTTC. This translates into CASSSGQATYEQYF.

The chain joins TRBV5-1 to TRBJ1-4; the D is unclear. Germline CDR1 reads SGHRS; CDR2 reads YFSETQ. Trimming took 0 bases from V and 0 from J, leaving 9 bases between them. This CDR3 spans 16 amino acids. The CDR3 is CASSLEGGSTNEKLFF. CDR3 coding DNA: TGCGCCAGCAGCTTGGAGGGCGGCTCAACTAATGAAAAACTGTTTTTT.

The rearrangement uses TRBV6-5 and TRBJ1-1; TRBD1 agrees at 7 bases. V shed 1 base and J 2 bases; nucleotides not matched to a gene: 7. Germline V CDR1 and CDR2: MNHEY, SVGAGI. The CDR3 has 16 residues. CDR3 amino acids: CASSYYGQELNTEAFF. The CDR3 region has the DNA TGTGCCAGCAGTTACTATGGACAGGAACTCAACACTGAAGCTTTCTTT.

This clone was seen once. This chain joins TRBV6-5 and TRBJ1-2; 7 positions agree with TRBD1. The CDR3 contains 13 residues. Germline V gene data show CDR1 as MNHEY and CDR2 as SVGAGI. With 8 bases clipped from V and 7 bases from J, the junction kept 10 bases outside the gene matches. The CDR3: CASLGAGGRGYTF. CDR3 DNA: TGTGCCAGCCTCGGGGCAGGGGGACGTGGCTACACCTTC.

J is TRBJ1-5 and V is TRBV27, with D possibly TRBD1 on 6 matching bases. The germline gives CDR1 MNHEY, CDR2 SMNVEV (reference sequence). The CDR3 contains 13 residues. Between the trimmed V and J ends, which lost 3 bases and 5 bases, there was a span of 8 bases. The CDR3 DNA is TGTGCCAGCAGTTTCGCAGGGGATCAGCCCCAGCATTTT. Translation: CASSFAGDQPQHF.

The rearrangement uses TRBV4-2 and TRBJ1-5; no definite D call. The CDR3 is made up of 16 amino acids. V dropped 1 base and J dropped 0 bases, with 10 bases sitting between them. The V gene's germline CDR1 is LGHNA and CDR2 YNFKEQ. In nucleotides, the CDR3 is TGTGCCAGCAGCCAAGGGGCCGGAGGTAGCAATCAGCCCCAGCATTTT. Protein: CASSQGAGGSNQPQHF.

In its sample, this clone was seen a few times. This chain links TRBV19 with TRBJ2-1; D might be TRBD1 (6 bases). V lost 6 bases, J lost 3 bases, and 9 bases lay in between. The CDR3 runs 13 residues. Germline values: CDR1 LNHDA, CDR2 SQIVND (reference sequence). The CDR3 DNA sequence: TGTGCCAGTAGCTGGGACATCTACAATGAGCAGTTCTTC. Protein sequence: CASSWDIYNEQFF.

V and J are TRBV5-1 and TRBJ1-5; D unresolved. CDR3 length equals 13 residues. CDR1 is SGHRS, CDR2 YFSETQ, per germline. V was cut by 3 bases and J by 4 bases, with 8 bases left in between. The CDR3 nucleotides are TGCGCCAGCAGCTCGGACGGGAATCAGCCCCAGCATTTT. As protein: CASSSDGNQPQHF.

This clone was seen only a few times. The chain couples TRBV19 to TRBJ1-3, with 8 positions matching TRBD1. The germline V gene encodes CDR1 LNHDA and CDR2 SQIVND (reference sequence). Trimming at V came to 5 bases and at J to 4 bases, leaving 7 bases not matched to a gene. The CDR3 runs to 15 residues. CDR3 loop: CASSQGAQVGNTIYF. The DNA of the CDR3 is TGTGCCAGTAGTCAGGGGGCTCAGGTGGGAAACACCATATATTTT.